Listed below are T cell receptor beta chains from one sample, sequenced in a study of blood T cell repertoires in COVID-19. Here immunoSEQ multiplex PCR was the method, and the copy in TCRdb shows in-frame clones only, minus some. The sample includes about 150,000 clones, over 75% of them seen just once. The sequenced sample was peripheral blood. These receptors all stem from an elderly man with COVID-19, enrolled during active disease. The CDR3 runs from the conserved cysteine through the conserved F or W. A D gene is named only where the DNA matches it firmly. Clone size appears in some rows only: once, few, many, or a class for an expanded clone.

v_gene	j_gene	d_gene	len	abundance	CDR3aa	CDR3nt
TRBV11-3	TRBJ1-1	NA	13	NA	CASSFDRHTEAFF	TGTGCCAGCAGCTTCGACAGACACACTGAAGCTTTCTTT
TRBV6-2/TRBV6-3	TRBJ1-2	NA	14	NA	CASSPRQQNYGYTF	TGTGCCAGCAGCCCGAGGCAGCAGAACTATGGCTACACCTTC
TRBV19	TRBJ1-3	NA	16	many	CASSLRRLPSGNTIYF	TGTGCCAGTAGTCTGCGCAGACTACCCTCTGGAAACACCATATATTTT
TRBV5-6	TRBJ1-4	NA	14	NA	CASSLTGLGEKLFF	TGTGCCAGCAGCTTGACAGGGCTCGGTGAAAAACTGTTTTTT
TRBV11-3	TRBJ2-7	TRBD1	14	NA	CASSLRDSYYEQYF	TGTGCCAGCAGTCTCCGGGACAGTTACTACGAGCAGTACTTC
TRBV27	TRBJ1-6	NA	16	NA	CASSHQTTGGDSPLHF	TGTGCCAGCAGTCACCAAACGACGGGGGGAGATTCACCCCTCCACTTT
TRBV12-3/TRBV12-4	TRBJ1-2	NA	13	NA	CASSLVGNYGYTF	TGTGCCAGCAGTTTGGTCGGGAACTATGGCTACACCTTC
TRBV21-1	TRBJ1-2	NA	11	NA	CANPQGNGYTF	TGTGCCAACCCCCAGGGGAATGGCTACACCTTC
TRBV14	TRBJ1-2	NA	12	NA	CASSPNRDGYTF	TGTGCCAGCAGCCCTAACAGGGACGGCTACACCTTC
TRBV5-1	TRBJ1-1	TRBD1	17	NA	CASRPGQSNLMNTEAFF	TGCGCCAGCCGCCCGGGACAGAGCAACCTTATGAACACTGAAGCTTTCTTT
TRBV2	TRBJ2-2	NA	16	NA	CASSREGRRNTGELFF	TGTGCCAGCAGCCGCGAGGGCAGGAGGAACACCGGGGAGCTGTTTTTT
TRBV2	TRBJ2-4	TRBD1	14	NA	CASRRDRGRNIQYF	TGTGCCAGTCGCCGGGACAGGGGGCGGAACATTCAGTACTTC
TRBV24-1	TRBJ2-5	TRBD1	17	once	CATSDLLDRDGGETQYF	TGTGCCACCAGTGATTTATTGGACAGGGATGGCGGGGAGACCCAGTACTTC
TRBV5-1	TRBJ1-1	TRBD1	11	NA	CASSSDRVQFF	TGCGCCAGCAGCTCTGACAGGGTGCAATTCTTT
TRBV7-8	TRBJ1-2	TRBD1	14	NA	CASSPTGVGYGYTF	TGTGCCAGCAGCCCAACAGGGGTTGGCTATGGCTACACCTTC
TRBV7-3	TRBJ2-2	TRBD2	16	NA	CASSLTGRDNTGELFF	TGTGCCAGCAGCTTAACAGGGAGGGATAACACCGGGGAGCTGTTTTTT
TRBV7-8	TRBJ1-1	NA	15	NA	CASSLAQGLGGEAFF	TGTGCCAGCAGCTTAGCGCAGGGTTTAGGCGGTGAAGCTTTCTTT
TRBV18	TRBJ1-5	TRBD1	16	NA	CASSLLGQGAGQPQHF	TGTGCCAGCTCCCTCCTCGGACAGGGGGCCGGTCAGCCCCAGCATTTT
TRBV11-2	TRBJ1-2	NA	14	NA	CASSLDLTVYGYTF	TGTGCCAGCAGCTTAGATTTGACAGTTTATGGCTACACCTTC
TRBV5-1	TRBJ2-1	TRBD1	16	NA	CASSPPTGDSYNEQFF	TGCGCCAGCAGCCCTCCGACAGGGGACTCCTACAATGAGCAGTTCTTC
TRBV5-1	TRBJ2-2	NA	15	NA	CASSLGTTNTGELFF	TGCGCCAGCAGCTTGGGGACAACGAACACCGGGGAGCTGTTTTTT
TRBV18	TRBJ2-5	NA	13	NA	CASSLQMQETQYF	TGTGCCAGCTCACTCCAGATGCAAGAGACCCAGTACTTC
TRBV7-2	TRBJ2-7	TRBD1	15	NA	CASSLVGTGAYEQYF	TGTGCCAGCAGCTTAGTCGGGACAGGTGCCTACGAGCAGTACTTC
TRBV4-1	TRBJ1-1	TRBD1	19	few	CASSQPRGDWTGANTEAFF	TGCGCCAGCAGCCAACCAAGGGGAGATTGGACAGGGGCGAACACTGAAGCTTTCTTT